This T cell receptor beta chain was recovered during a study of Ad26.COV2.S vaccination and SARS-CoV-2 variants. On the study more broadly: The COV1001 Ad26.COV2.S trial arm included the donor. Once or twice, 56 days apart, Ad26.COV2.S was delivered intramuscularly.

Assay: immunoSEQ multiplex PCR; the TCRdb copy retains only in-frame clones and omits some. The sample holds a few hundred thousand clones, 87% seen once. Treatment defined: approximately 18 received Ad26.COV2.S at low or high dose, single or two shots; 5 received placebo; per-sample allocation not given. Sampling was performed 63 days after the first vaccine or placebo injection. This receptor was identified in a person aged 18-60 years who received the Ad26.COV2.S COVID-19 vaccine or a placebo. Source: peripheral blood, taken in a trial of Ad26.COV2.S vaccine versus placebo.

Here the CDR3 reads CASSLVGSDGYTF. The CDR3 DNA sequence: TGTGCCAGCAGCTTGGTAGGGTCGGATGGCTACACCTTC. The gene calls are TRBV5-4 and TRBJ1-2; D unresolved. The CDR3 runs to 13 residues. The V and J ends lost 0 bases and 6 bases respectively, with 9 bases between them. Germline V lookup: CDR1 SGHNT, CDR2 YYREEE (reference sequence).